The 14 T cell receptor beta chains reported below all come from one sample, sequenced in a study of memory CD4+ T cells and cytomegalovirus serostatus. Produced via immunoSEQ multiplex PCR; TCRdb's table is partial and in-frame only. The profile shows just under 65,000 clones, over 60% of them singletons. Single viable CD3+CD4+CD8-CD45RO+ cells were sorted as the memory CD4+ T cells. Sequencing was done on a sample of memory CD4+ T cells from blood. The origin of the receptors is an adult in good health and CMV-seronegative.

This clone has only a few counts. This CDR3 is CASSGLAPTYNEQFF. CDR3 DNA sequence: TGTGCCAGCAGTGGACTAGCGCCAACCTACAATGAGCAGTTCTTC. This sequence joins TRBV9 and TRBJ2-1, with 9 bases identical to TRBD2. Germline assignment: CDR1 SGDLS and CDR2 YYNGEE. This CDR3 is built from 15 residues. V was pared by 5 bases and J by 2 bases, with 5 bases of the junction left unmatched.

This clone was seen only once. The chain carries TRBV27 and TRBJ2-1; D not resolved. Trimming took off 0 bases at V and 2 bases at J, with 26 bases between the two ends. CDR1 is MNHEY and CDR2 is SMNVEV in the germline V gene (reference sequence). The CDR3 is 21 amino acids. The CDR3 region is CASSLSGPMAVGMAAYNEQFF. DNA for the CDR3: TGTGCCAGCAGTTTATCGGGCCCTATGGCGGTAGGGATGGCGGCCTACAATGAGCAGTTCTTC.

The chain uses TRBV18 and TRBJ1-4; D call uncertain. V was pared by 6 bases and J by 2 bases, with 22 bases between. This CDR3 contains 18 residues. The V gene's germline CDR1 is KGHSH and CDR2 LQKENI. In DNA form, the CDR3 reads TGTGCCAGCTCGCCCCTTGTGAGGCCTGGCCCGACTAATGAAAAACTGTTTTTT. Translation gives CASSPLVRPGPTNEKLFF.

V gene TRBV28 combines with J gene TRBJ2-2; D unclear. Trimming left V 4 bases short and J 4 bases short, with 10 bases between. The germline CDR1 and CDR2 sequences are MDHEN and SYDVKM. This CDR3 has 14 amino acids. The CDR3 protein is CASSWAASTGELFF. The CDR3 DNA reads as TGTGCCAGCAGTTGGGCCGCGAGCACCGGGGAGCTGTTTTTT.

The chain is built from TRBV5-1 and TRBJ1-1; D is uncertain. The CDR3 covers 15 residues. The V and J ends lost 6 bases and 0 bases respectively, with 15 bases between them. Germline assignment: CDR1 SGHRS and CDR2 YFSETQ. In DNA form, the CDR3 reads TGCGCCAGCAAGGTGTCCCGGACGATGAACACTGAAGCTTTCTTT. It yields the protein CASKVSRTMNTEAFF. The full variable domain, completed using reference TRBV5-1 and TRBJ1-1, is KAGVTQTPRYLIKTRGQQVTLSCSPISGHRSVSWYQQTPGQGLQFLFEYFSETQRNKGNFPGRFSGRQFSNSRSEMNVSTLELGDSALYLCASKVSRTMNTEAFFGQGTRLTVV.

The gene calls are TRBV28 and TRBJ2-5, with a weak D call TRBD1 (5 bases). CDR3 length: 13 residues. Germline V lookup: CDR1 MDHEN, CDR2 SYDVKM. Trimming removed 7 bases at V and 3 bases at J, with 12 bases between. The CDR3 DNA reads TGTGCCAGCAAGGGGCGGTCAAAAGAGACCCAGTACTTC. Its translation: CASKGRSKETQYF.

The V gene is TRBV28, the J gene TRBJ2-6, with 9 bases identical to TRBD1. The CDR3 length is 17 residues. The trim removed 3 bases at V and 0 bases at J, leaving 3 bases unmatched. Germline CDR1 is MDHEN and CDR2 is SYDVKM. Here the CDR3 DNA reads TGTGCCAGCAGTTTTGGGACAGGGAGCTCTGGGGCCAACGTCCTGACTTTC. The encoded protein is CASSFGTGSSGANVLTF.

The chain couples TRBV5-1 to TRBJ2-3, with 8 bases aligning to TRBD1. V shed 4 bases, J shed 3 bases, and the junction held 4 bases outside the gene matches. This CDR3 has 14 amino acids. Germline V lookup: CDR1 SGHRS, CDR2 YFSETQ. CDR3 sequence: CASSQDRATDTQYF. The CDR3 bases are TGCGCCAGCAGCCAGGACAGGGCGACAGATACGCAGTATTTT.

The gene calls are TRBV28 and TRBJ2-1, with 10 bases fitting TRBD2. Trimming removed 6 bases from V and 6 bases from J; junction bases left unmatched: 8. The CDR3 sequence is 15 residues long. Germline V gives CDR1 MDHEN, CDR2 SYDVKM. CDR3 sequence reads: CASREWLAGANEQFF. DNA of the CDR3: TGTGCCAGCAGGGAGTGGCTAGCGGGAGCCAATGAGCAGTTCTTC.

This rearrangement joins TRBV28 to TRBJ1-5; the match to TRBD1 covers 7 bases. With 8 bases clipped from V and 9 bases from J, the junction kept 10 bases outside the gene matches. The CDR3 is 13 residues long. CDR1 and CDR2 from the germline V gene are MDHEN and SYDVKM. The CDR3 region has the DNA TGTGCCAGCTCGAGGGGGCAGGGTGGGCCCCAGCATTTT. Translation gives CASSRGQGGPQHF.

The chain links TRBV7-8 to TRBJ1-5, with D possibly being TRBD1 (5 bases). Looked up from germline, CDR1 is SGHVS and CDR2 is FQNEAQ. The CDR3 is made up of 15 amino acids. The V and J ends lost 4 bases and 5 bases respectively, with 15 bases between them. CDR3 region: CASSSRWGRYQPQHF. CDR3 DNA: TGTGCCAGCAGCTCCCGCTGGGGCCGATATCAGCCCCAGCATTTT.

In this sample, this clone turned up a few times. The CDR3 reads CAWRIGRGTEAFF. The CDR3 coding sequence is TGTGCCTGGAGGATAGGGAGAGGCACTGAAGCTTTCTTT. V and J are TRBV30 and TRBJ1-1, with D hard to call. Germline values: CDR1 GTSNPN, CDR2 SVGIG (reference sequence). This CDR3 contains 13 residues. The V end lost 3 bases, the J end lost 4 bases, and 12 bases lay between the germline ends.

The sample holds one count of this clone. One end of the junction varies from germline; a read error may be responsible. The chain links TRBV7-7 to TRBJ2-5, with D perhaps TRBD1 or TRBD2 (5 bases each). This CDR3 has 15 amino acids. Germline values: CDR1 SSHAT, CDR2 FNYEAQ (reference sequence). CDR3 region: CASSFGGDYQETQYF. CDR3 sequence (DNA): TGTGCTAGCAGCTTTGGGGGAGACTACCAAGAGACCCAGTACTTC.

This sequence joins TRBV5-6 and TRBJ1-2; D perhaps matches TRBD1 (5 bases). Per the germline V gene, CDR1 is SGHDT and CDR2 is YYEEEE. The CDR3 length is 15 residues. V lost 1 base to trimming and J lost 0 bases, with 10 bases between them. The CDR3 here is CASSLPGHPNYGYTF. CDR3 in DNA: TGTGCCAGCAGCTTGCCGGGGCACCCTAACTATGGCTACACCTTC.